Presented here are 6 T cell receptor beta chains from one specimen sequenced in a study of shared clonotypes between healthy human individuals (dated by TCRdb to the early 2020s). Library generation was performed with the immunoSEQ multiplex PCR assay. TCRdb retrieved this table from immuneACCESS and kept in-frame rearrangements only. Not all clones are present; in checked studies, unresolved V genes account for under half, and no reason is known for the remainder. Present in this sample are over a million clones, around 82% of which were seen just once. The top ten constitute under 0.8% of the sample. Material for sequencing was memory CD4+ T cells from PBMCs. The sample's cell subset or site label is to be understood as: CD45RA-negative fraction. These receptors all stem from a man in his late teens or twenties in good health. Some clones in this sample may be carry-over from other donors' samples.

Comments on this clone: Different DNA sequences within this sample yield the same CDR3. The genes are TRBV28 and TRBJ2-7, with unresolved D. The germline CDR1 and CDR2 sequences are MDHEN and SYDVKM. V was trimmed by 6 bases and J by 2 bases, leaving 5 bases between them. The CDR3 contains 11 residues. CDR3 protein: CASRTTYEQYF. The CDR3 DNA reads as TGTGCCAGCAGGACAACCTACGAGCAGTACTTC.

This clone was seen a handful of times. Other DNA sequences within the sample encode an identical CDR3. The chain combines TRBV5-1 with TRBJ2-7; 9 nucleotides line up with TRBD2. V lost 0 bases and J lost 2; bases outside the gene matches: 9. The CDR3 loop spans 17 amino acids. Germline CDR1 SGHRS, CDR2 YFSETQ. CDR3 in DNA: TGCGCCAGCAGCTTGGCCATGACTAGCGGACGTCCCTACGAGCAGTACTTC. Translating it yields CASSLAMTSGRPYEQYF.

In its sample, this clone was seen a few times. Other DNA variants within this sample encode the same CDR3. V and J are TRBV6-1 and TRBJ2-7; TRBD1 or TRBD2 may be the D gene (5 bases each). The CDR3 consists of 13 residues. Germline loops: CDR1 MNHNS, CDR2 SASEGT. V lost 0 bases and J lost 3, with 6 bases in between. The CDR3, as DNA: TGTGCCAGCAGTGAAGCGGGACGCTACGAGCAGTACTTC. Translating gives CASSEAGRYEQYF.

This clone was found once. The chain uses TRBV5-6 and TRBJ2-5, with 7 bases aligning to TRBD1. Germline V gene lookup returns CDR1 SGHDT and CDR2 YYEEEE. V lost 5 bases and J lost 1; bases outside the gene matches: 11. This CDR3 contains 16 residues. Here the CDR3 DNA reads TGTGCCAGCAGGCGGAGACAGGGTACCTTCCAAGAGACCCAGTACTTC. The encoded protein is CASRRRQGTFQETQYF. Full variable domain (remainder filled in from reference TRBV5-6 and TRBJ2-5): DAGVTQSPTHLIKTRGQQVTLRCSPKSGHDTVSWYQQALGQGPQFIFQYYEEEERQRGNFPDRFSGHQFPNYSSELNVNALLLGDSALYLCASRRRQGTFQETQYFGPGTRLLVL.

V is TRBV5-4 and J is TRBJ2-7; D tentatively fits TRBD1 or TRBD2 (7 bases each). Trimming cost V 4 bases and J 4 bases, with 18 bases left between them. The CDR3 spans 15 residues. The germline V gene has CDR1 SGHNT and CDR2 YYREEE (reference sequence). The CDR3 is CASSPRGGMGYEQYF. The CDR3, as DNA: TGTGCCAGCAGCCCCAGGGGGGGAATGGGATACGAGCAGTACTTC.

The chain links TRBV7-9 to TRBJ1-1; TRBD1 agrees at 10 bases. Germline V gives CDR1 SEHNR, CDR2 FQNEAQ (reference sequence). After removal of 1 base from V and 1 base from J, the junction contained 0 bases not matched to a gene. The CDR3 extends over 15 amino acids. The CDR3 sequence is CASSLGDRGNTEAFF. CDR3 DNA: TGTGCCAGCAGCTTAGGGGACAGGGGGAACACTGAAGCTTTCTTT.